The 26 T cell receptor beta chains below come from one sample, sequenced in a study of T cells in tumors after PD-1 blockade. Here immunoSEQ multiplex PCR was the method, and the copy in TCRdb shows in-frame clones only, minus some. This repertoire shows fewer than 50,000 clones, roughly 80% found once; its top ten account for approximately 4%. The sequences come from PBMCs, collected before anti-PD-1 treatment. The receptors come from a human donor with basal cell carcinoma.

This clone was seen just once. The gene calls are TRBV7-8 and TRBJ1-1; no clear D. Per the germline V gene, CDR1 is SGHVS and CDR2 is FQNEAQ. V lost 3 bases and J lost 0, with 5 bases in between. The CDR3 extends over 13 amino acids. DNA for the CDR3: TGTGCCAGCAGCTTCATAATGAACACTGAAGCTTTCTTT. As protein: CASSFIMNTEAFF.

This chain connects TRBV7-6 to TRBJ2-5; a possible D gene is TRBD2 (6 bases). V dropped 5 bases and J dropped 1 base, with 20 bases sitting between them. Germline lookup yields CDR1 SGHVS and CDR2 FNYEAQ. There are 17 residues in the CDR3. CDR3 sequence (DNA): TGTGCCAGCAGCCCCCCTATTAAGGGGACTCCCCAAGAGACCCAGTACTTC. The encoded protein is CASSPPIKGTPQETQYF.

This clone was counted between two and nine times. The chain has TRBV4-2 and TRBJ1-5; weak D call: TRBD1 (6 bases). The length of the CDR3 is 14 residues. Germline values: CDR1 LGHNA, CDR2 YNFKEQ. V lost 4 bases and J 5 bases, leaving 12 bases between the germline ends. CDR3 protein: CASSPGRGDQPQHF. The DNA for the CDR3 is TGTGCCAGCAGCCCGGGGAGGGGGGATCAGCCCCAGCATTTT.

The chain links TRBV5-6 to TRBJ2-7, with 7 bases identical to TRBD2. CDR3 size: 16 residues. From germline, CDR1 is SGHDT and CDR2 YYEEEE. Losses at the gene ends were 4 bases for V and 3 bases for J; bases not matched to a gene: 13. CDR3 nucleotides: TGTGCCAGCAGCACCGCTAGCGGCAGGGACTACTACGAGCAGTACTTC. It encodes CASSTASGRDYYEQYF.

The gene calls are TRBV2 and TRBJ2-1; TRBD2 agrees at 8 bases. This CDR3 is built from 16 residues. The germline gives CDR1 SNHLY, CDR2 FYNNEI. The junction had 11 bases not matched to a gene; V was cut back by 1 base and J by 9 bases. CDR3: CASSEGFVAGGLEQFF. The CDR3 bases are TGTGCCAGCAGTGAAGGCTTCGTTGCGGGGGGCCTTGAGCAGTTCTTC.

The rearrangement uses TRBV7-8 and TRBJ1-1, with TRBD1 matching over 8 bases. The CDR3 loop spans 15 amino acids. Germline CDR1 SGHVS, CDR2 FQNEAQ. V trimming: 5 bases; J trimming: 3 bases; junction bases outside the gene matches: 8. The DNA of the CDR3 is TGTGCCAGCAGCACACGACAGGGGTGGGACACTGAAGCTTTCTTT. This sequence encodes CASSTRQGWDTEAFF.

The chain links TRBV6-4 to TRBJ2-1, with 8 bases identical to TRBD1. Looked up from germline, CDR1 is MRHNA and CDR2 is SNTAGT. This CDR3 is built from 12 residues. V lost 10 bases, J lost 5 bases, and 4 bases stayed unmatched. CDR3 in DNA: TGTGCCACCGGACAGGGTGACAATGAGCAGTTCTTC. It encodes CATGQGDNEQFF.

The rearrangement links TRBV25-1 to TRBJ2-2; D may be TRBD1 (6 bases). The germline V and J ends were trimmed by 10 bases and 0 bases, with 12 bases remaining between them. The CDR3 runs 14 residues. The V gene's germline CDR1 is MGHDK and CDR2 SYGVNS. In DNA form, the CDR3 reads TGTGCCACCCAGGGGATAGCGAACACCGGGGAGCTGTTTTTT. Translated, it gives CATQGIANTGELFF.

The V gene is TRBV10-1, the J gene TRBJ2-5; no clear D. CDR3 length equals 12 residues. The germline V and J ends were trimmed by 3 bases and 3 bases, with 5 bases remaining between them. CDR1 is WNHNN, CDR2 SYGVQD, per germline (reference sequence). CDR3 region: CASSDSEETQYF. CDR3 bases: TGCGCCAGCAGTGACTCGGAAGAGACCCAGTACTTC.

This sequence joins TRBV10-3 and TRBJ2-7; perhaps D is TRBD1 or TRBD2 (5 bases each). This CDR3 has 15 residues. V lost 2 bases, J lost 2 bases, and 13 bases lay in between. The germline V gene has CDR1 ENHRY and CDR2 SYGVKD. In nucleotides, the CDR3 is TGTGCCATCAGTGAGCCCCCCCTGGGGGCCTACGAGCAGTACTTC. Amino acid sequence: CAISEPPLGAYEQYF.

This rearrangement joins TRBV5-1 to TRBJ2-3; TRBD1 might be the D (6 bases). Deletions cut 1 base from V and 4 bases from J, with 19 bases between. The CDR3 totals 17 residues. The germline V gene encodes CDR1 SGHRS and CDR2 YFSETQ. The CDR3 coding sequence is TGCGCCAGCAGCTTGTCCGGTACAGGGACGTTCGCAGATACGCAGTATTTT. Translating gives CASSLSGTGTFADTQYF.

This clone has only a few counts. The rearrangement links TRBV30 to TRBJ1-1; 7 bases map to TRBD1. The junction had 10 bases not matched to a gene; V was cut back by 2 bases and J by 1 base. The V gene's germline CDR1 is GTSNPN and CDR2 SVGIG (reference sequence). The CDR3 spans 16 residues. DNA for the CDR3: TGTGCCTGGAGTCTATTAGGACAGGCCTGGAACACTGAAGCTTTCTTT. It specifies CAWSLLGQAWNTEAFF.

This chain joins TRBV5-1 and TRBJ1-1, with TRBD1 as a possible D gene (5 bases). The length of the CDR3 is 13 residues. Germline V gene data show CDR1 as SGHRS and CDR2 as YFSETQ. V lost 4 bases to trimming and J lost 4 bases, with 11 bases between them. In DNA form, the CDR3 reads TGCGCCAGCAGCCCCGGCGGGGGCACTGAAGCTTTCTTT. Amino acids: CASSPGGGTEAFF.

V is TRBV29-1 and J is TRBJ2-5; perhaps D is TRBD1 or TRBD2 (6 bases each). Deletions cut 7 bases from V and 5 bases from J, with 8 bases between. Germline V gene data show CDR1 as SQVTM and CDR2 as ANQGSEA. The CDR3 totals 10 residues. CDR3 region: CSAGAETQYF. The DNA of the CDR3 is TGCAGCGCGGGGGCCGAGACCCAGTACTTC.

The CDR3 nucleotides are TGTGCCAGCAGCCACAGAATGAACACTGAAGCTTTCTTT. This sequence encodes CASSHRMNTEAFF. The J gene is TRBJ1-1, the V gene TRBV27; D uncertain. Trimming pared 6 bases from V and 0 bases from J, leaving 8 bases between. Germline assignment: CDR1 MNHEY and CDR2 SMNVEV (reference sequence). The CDR3 is 13 residues long.

The chain employs TRBV28 and TRBJ1-1, with D uncertain. Germline CDR1 and CDR2: MDHEN and SYDVKM. This CDR3 contains 11 residues. The V gene lost 2 bases and the J gene lost 7 bases, with 5 bases spanning the gap. In DNA form, the CDR3 reads TGTGCCAGCAGTTTACAAGGTGAAGCTTTCTTT. Translating gives CASSLQGEAFF.

This chain connects TRBV30 to TRBJ2-2, with 8 bases fitting TRBD1. CDR3 length equals 15 residues. The V gene's germline CDR1 is GTSNPN and CDR2 SVGIG (reference sequence). With 7 bases clipped from V and 0 bases from J, the junction kept 7 bases outside the gene matches. The CDR3 DNA reads as TGTGCCTCTAACCCGACAGGGGCGAACACCGGGGAGCTGTTTTTT. Its translation: CASNPTGANTGELFF.

This clone came up once. The CDR3 nucleotides read TGTGCCAGCAGCGGACAGTTTGATCAGCCCCAGCATTTT. This codes for CASSGQFDQPQHF. The rearrangement joins TRBV7-8 to TRBJ1-5, with D possibly matching TRBD1 (6 bases). V lost 5 bases and J 5 bases, leaving 10 bases between the germline ends. Germline CDR1 and CDR2: SGHVS and FQNEAQ. The CDR3 runs 13 residues.

The chain links TRBV19 to TRBJ1-1; TRBD1 matches 10 bases. The CDR3 is 14 amino acids. The germline V gene encodes CDR1 LNHDA and CDR2 SQIVND (reference sequence). V lost 6 bases, J lost 0 bases, and 1 base stayed unmatched. In DNA, the CDR3 is TGTGCCAGTAGGGGACAGGGGTTGAACACTGAAGCTTTCTTT. Protein sequence: CASRGQGLNTEAFF.

The chain is built from TRBV15 and TRBJ1-1; the D is unclear. Trimming cost V 0 bases and J 8 bases, with 13 bases left between them. Germline CDR1 is LNHNV and CDR2 is YYDKDF (reference sequence). There are 14 residues in the CDR3. DNA for the CDR3: TGTGCCACCAGCAGAGATCCTCGGTCTTTAGAAGCTTTCTTT. It is translated as CATSRDPRSLEAFF.

The chain couples TRBV6-1 to TRBJ1-2; D is unclear. The CDR3 spans 11 residues. The V gene's germline CDR1 is MNHNS and CDR2 SASEGT. V was shortened by 3 bases and J by 5 bases, with 4 bases between the two germline ends. In nucleotides, the CDR3 is TGTGCCAGCAGTGATTTTTATGGCTACACCTTC. It encodes CASSDFYGYTF.

The CDR3 nucleotides are TGTGCCAGCAGTTTAGGACTAGCCCCCAATGAGCAGTTCTTC. Its protein is CASSLGLAPNEQFF. The chain couples TRBV28 to TRBJ2-1, with 8 nucleotides matching TRBD2. Germline V gives CDR1 MDHEN, CDR2 SYDVKM. The CDR3 has 14 amino acids. Losses at the gene ends were 2 bases for V and 6 bases for J; bases not matched to a gene: 3.

This sequence joins TRBV3-1 (or the pseudogene TRBV3-2) and TRBJ2-3; TRBD1 is a possible D gene (5 bases). The V gene lost 4 bases and the J gene lost 2 bases, with 10 bases spanning the gap. CDR3 length: 14 amino acids. Germline-derived CDR1 and CDR2 are LGHDT and YNNKEL (reference sequence). The CDR3 DNA follows: TGTGCCAGCAGCCTTAGGGGCCCCACAGATACGCAGTATTTT. Residues: CASSLRGPTDTQYF.

This chain joins TRBV1 and TRBJ2-1; the D call TRBD2 from the table was never checked on the DNA. TRBV1 is tagged as a pseudogene. There are 17 residues in the CDR3. This chain's CDR3 is CTSSHLAGGPSYNEQFF. The CDR3 DNA sequence: TGCACCAGCAGCCATCTAGCGGGGGGCCCCTCCTACAATGAGCAGTTCTTC.

V usage is TRBV18 and J usage is TRBJ2-3, with a tentative D call TRBD2 (5 bases). With 0 bases removed from V and 2 bases from J, the gap between germline ends came to 6 bases. Germline CDR1 KGHSH, CDR2 LQKENI. This CDR3 has 14 residues. This chain's CDR3 is CASSPPGATDTQYF. CDR3 DNA sequence: TGTGCCAGCTCACCACCGGGAGCCACAGATACGCAGTATTTT.

In DNA form, the CDR3 reads TGTGCCAGTAGTCCCCTCAGGGGACAGGGGTTAAATGAGCAGTTCTTC. It encodes CASSPLRGQGLNEQFF. The J gene is TRBJ2-1, the V gene TRBV19; 10 bases map to TRBD1. The CDR3 has 16 residues. Germline trimming cut 5 bases from V and 7 bases from J; bases unmatched to any gene: 11. Germline lookup yields CDR1 LNHDA and CDR2 SQIVND (reference sequence).